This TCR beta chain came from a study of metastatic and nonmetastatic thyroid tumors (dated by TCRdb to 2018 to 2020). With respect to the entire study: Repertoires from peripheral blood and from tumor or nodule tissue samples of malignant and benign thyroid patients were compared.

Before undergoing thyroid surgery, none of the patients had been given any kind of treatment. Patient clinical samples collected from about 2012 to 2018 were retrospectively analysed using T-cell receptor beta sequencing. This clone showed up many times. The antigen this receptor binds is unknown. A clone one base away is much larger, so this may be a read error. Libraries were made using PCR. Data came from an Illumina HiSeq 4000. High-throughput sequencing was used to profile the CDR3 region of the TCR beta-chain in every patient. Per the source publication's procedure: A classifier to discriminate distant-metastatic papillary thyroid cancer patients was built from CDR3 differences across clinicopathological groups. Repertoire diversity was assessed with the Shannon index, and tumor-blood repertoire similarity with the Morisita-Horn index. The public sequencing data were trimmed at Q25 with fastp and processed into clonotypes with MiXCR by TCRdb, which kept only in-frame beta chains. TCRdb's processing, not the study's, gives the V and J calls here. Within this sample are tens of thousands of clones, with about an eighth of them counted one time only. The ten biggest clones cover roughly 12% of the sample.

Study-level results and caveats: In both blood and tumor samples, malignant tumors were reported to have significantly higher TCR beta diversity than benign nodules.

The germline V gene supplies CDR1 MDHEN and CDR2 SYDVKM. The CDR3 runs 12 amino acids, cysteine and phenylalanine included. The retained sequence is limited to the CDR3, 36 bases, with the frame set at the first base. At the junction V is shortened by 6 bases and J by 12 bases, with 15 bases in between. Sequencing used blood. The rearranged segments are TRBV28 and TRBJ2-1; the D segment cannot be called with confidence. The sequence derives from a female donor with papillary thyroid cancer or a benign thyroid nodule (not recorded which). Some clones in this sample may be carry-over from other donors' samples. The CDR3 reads CASRAFGDGQFF. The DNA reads TGTGCCAGCAGGGCGTTTGGCGATGGGCAGTTCTTC.